This T cell receptor (beta chain) was sequenced in a study of CD8 T cells in ankylosing spondylitis. Study results and caveats: Reactive arthritis synovial fluid and blood previously showed some of these motif variants. Fewer than 10 highly homologous variants made up a TCR beta motif that seemed to typify ankylosing spondylitis blood.

As to this clonotype: Antigen unknown.

Quantitative 5'-RACE with molecular barcodes was used to make the TCR beta libraries. TCRdb recomputed calls from the 5' RACE reads with MiXCR, one row per CDR3 protein. Of about 250,000 distinct CDR3 sequences listed, 10% to 13% are singletons. The length of the CDR3 is 17 residues. CDR1 and CDR2 (germline): MNHEY, SVGAGI. Trimming removed 5 bases from V and 0 bases from J, with 18 bases in between. The TCR originated in a male donor with ankylosing spondylitis or in good health (not recorded which). This chain uses TRBV6-5 with TRBJ2-3, with D perhaps assigned TRBD1 or TRBD2 (5 bases each). The sequencing input was blood, either unsorted or a sorted T cell fraction (not recorded which). The CDR3 reads CASSNTVVGASTDTQYF. The CDR3 DNA reads as TGTGCCAGCAGTAACACTGTAGTCGGGGCCAGCACAGATACGCAGTATTTT.